Listed below are T cell receptor beta chains from one sample, sequenced in a study of T cells in Graves' hyperthyroidism and ophthalmopathy. Each CDR3 protein gets one entry after TCRdb re-called the multiplex PCR reads with MiXCR. Of about half a million distinct CDR3 sequences listed, about 20% were seen once; the top ten hold 26%. Sequencing input: blood. The receptor set was obtained from a man aged 18 to 30 with Graves' hyperthyroidism. CDR3s include the opening cysteine and the closing phenylalanine or tryptophan. The D gene is left open where the match is weak. The listing skips clone size in some rows; elsewhere it reads once, few, many or a size class.

j_call,clone_size,v_call,d_call,cdr3_nt,cdr3_aa
TRBJ1-1,few,TRBV5-4,NA,TGTGCCAGCAGCTTTGGATCCCCGCGAACCGGACTCGAAGCTTTCTTT,CASSFGSPRTGLEAFF
TRBJ1-1,many,TRBV29-1,NA,TGCAGCGTTGTGGCGGGGACCACCACTGAAGCTTCCTTT,CSVVAGTTTEASF
TRBJ1-1,few,TRBV5-1,TRBD1,TGCGCCAGCAGCTCGGGACAGGCGGATTTTAGGATGAACACTGAAGCTTTCTTT,CASSSGQADFRMNTEAFF
TRBJ1-5,many,TRBV15,TRBD1,TGTGCCACCAGCTTAACAGGGGATCAGCCCCAGCATTTT,CATSLTGDQPQHF
TRBJ1-2,many,TRBV6-1,NA,TGTGCCAGCAGTGAAGAGTCAGACTATGGCTACACCTTC,CASSEESDYGYTF
TRBJ1-6,NA,TRBV12-3/TRBV12-4,NA,TGTGCCAGCAGTTTAAGCCCCCCCAGGGGAGGAGCTTCACCCCTCCACTTT,CASSLSPPRGGASPLHF
TRBJ1-5,NA,TRBV15,NA,TGTGCCACCAGCCCTTGGACGGAAGGTATGACCCAGCATTTT,CATSPWTEGMTQHF
TRBJ1-1,many,TRBV6-1,NA,TGTGCCAGCAGTGTCCAGGACCAGAACACTGAAGCTTTCTTT,CASSVQDQNTEAFF
TRBJ1-2,NA,TRBV6-5,NA,TGTGCCAGCAGTTACGTTGGGACGGCTGGCTACACCTTC,CASSYVGTAGYTF
TRBJ1-2,few,TRBV20-1,NA,TGCAGTGCTGAGACCCCAGGGCGCTCTTATGGCTACACCTTC,CSAETPGRSYGYTF
TRBJ1-2,many,TRBV15,NA,TGTGCCACCAGCAGAGGAAGCCTAACAAACTATGGCTACACCTTC,CATSRGSLTNYGYTF
TRBJ2-2,few,TRBV5-1,NA,TGCGCCAGCAGCTGGGGTGCCAAAAACACCGGGGAGCTGTTTTTT,CASSWGAKNTGELFF
TRBJ2-5,many,TRBV2,NA,TGTGCCAGCAGTCCCTTTGATGATGCGTACTTC,CASSPFDDAYF
TRBJ2-7,NA,TRBV11-3,TRBD1,TGTGCCAGCAGCCAGGGGGCAGGCACCTACGAGCAGTACTTC,CASSQGAGTYEQYF
TRBJ1-1,many,TRBV5-8,NA,TGTGCCAGCAATTTGGCGGGCACTGAAGCTTTCTTT,CASNLAGTEAFF
TRBJ2-2,NA,TRBV4-1,TRBD1,TGCGCCAGCAGCCAGGGACAGCAAATGAACACCGGGGAGCTGTTTTTT,CASSQGQQMNTGELFF
TRBJ2-7,NA,TRBV2,TRBD1,TGTGCCAGCGGAGAGACCGGGACAGAGGGATACGAGCAGTACTTC,CASGETGTEGYEQYF
TRBJ1-2,many,TRBV20-1,NA,TGCAGTGCTATCAGAGGCTATGGCTACACCTTC,CSAIRGYGYTF
TRBJ2-7,many,TRBV7-8,NA,TGTGCCAGCAGCTTCTCACAGGAGTACTACGAGCAGTACTTC,CASSFSQEYYEQYF
TRBJ2-7,many,TRBV28,NA,TGTGCCAGCAGTTCCGGGACTTACTACGAGCAGTACTTC,CASSSGTYYEQYF
TRBJ1-5,many,TRBV28,NA,TGTGCCAGCAGTTTATGGGGGGCTAGAGGCAATCAGCCCCAGCATTTT,CASSLWGARGNQPQHF
TRBJ2-7,few,TRBV29-1,TRBD1,TGCAGCGTTGAACAAACAGCCAGGGGGGAGCAGTACTTC,CSVEQTARGEQYF
TRBJ1-1,many,TRBV6-5,TRBD1,TGTGCCAGCAGTTCCCGGACAGGAGGTGAAGCTTTCTTT,CASSSRTGGEAFF